The 26 T cell receptor beta chains presented below share a single source sample, sequenced in a study of blood T cells in healthy people across ages. Combining a sample-barcoded 5' primer with a J-beta primer mix, a second PCR ran for 7 to 11 cycles. A single record per CDR3 protein comes from TCRdb applying MiXCR to the 5' RACE reads. The data contain some 1 million distinct CDR3 sequences, more than 40% of them singletons. The specimen sequenced was blood. The receptors were sampled from an older woman in good health.

This sequence joins TRBV10-3 and TRBJ2-7; 11 positions match TRBD2. The CDR3 loop spans 15 amino acids. CDR1 ENHRY and CDR2 SYGVKD come from the germline V gene. The junction had 11 bases not matched to a gene; V was cut back by 6 bases and J by 7 bases. DNA for the CDR3: TGTGCCATCAGCACCGGGACTAGCGGTTACAATGAGCAGTACTTC. Amino acid sequence: CAISTGTSGYNEQYF.

V gene TRBV20-1 combines with J gene TRBJ2-1; possibly TRBD2 for D (6 bases). CDR3 length equals 14 residues. V lost 1 base to trimming and J lost 7 bases, with 14 bases between them. The germline CDR1 and CDR2 sequences are DFQATT and SNEGSKA (reference sequence). The CDR3 nucleotides read TGCAGTGCTAGAGTAGCTGGAGGGTCTAATGAGCAGTTCTTC. Amino acids: CSARVAGGSNEQFF.

The chain combines TRBV7-9 with TRBJ1-1; 7 bases align to TRBD1. Germline V gene sequence: CDR1 SEHNR, CDR2 FQNEAQ (reference sequence). The V and J ends lost 5 bases and 4 bases, in that order; junction bases with no gene match: 7. This CDR3 has 14 residues. The CDR3 protein is CASSLQGGITEAFF. CDR3 coding DNA: TGTGCCAGCAGCCTTCAGGGGGGGATCACTGAAGCTTTCTTT.

This clonotype appeared many times. CDR3: CSARDIQSRTQYF. DNA for the CDR3: TGCAGTGCTAGAGATATACAGTCCAGGACCCAGTACTTC. The V gene is TRBV20-1, the J gene TRBJ2-5; D unresolved. Trimming removed 0 bases at V and 7 bases at J, with 12 bases between. CDR1 DFQATT and CDR2 SNEGSKA come from the germline V gene (reference sequence). This CDR3 region has 13 residues.

The chain has TRBV5-1 and TRBJ1-1, with TRBD1 identical over 10 bases. The CDR3 length is 16 residues. Germline assignment: CDR1 SGHRS and CDR2 YFSETQ. V lost 4 bases to trimming and J lost 4 bases; unmatched junction nucleotides: 10. DNA for the CDR3: TGCGCCAGCAGCACGGGACAGGGGAATGTGATCACTGAAGCTTTCTTT. The encoded protein is CASSTGQGNVITEAFF.

V gene TRBV11-3 combines with J gene TRBJ2-3, with D hard to call. The CDR3 spans 13 residues. Germline lookup yields CDR1 SGHNT and CDR2 YENEEA. Trimming shortened V by 4 bases and J by 4 bases, and 9 bases separated the two germline ends. The CDR3 DNA follows: TGTGCCAGCAGCTCCCACCCGTCAGATACGCAGTATTTT. It translates to CASSSHPSDTQYF.

The CDR3 region is CATSRGYGRALETQYF. CDR3 coding DNA: TGTGCCACCAGCAGAGGTTACGGGAGGGCCCTGGAGACCCAGTACTTC. The V gene is TRBV15, the J gene TRBJ2-5; 8 bases map to TRBD2. With 1 base clipped from V and 5 bases from J, the junction kept 9 bases outside the gene matches. The CDR3 loop spans 16 amino acids. Germline assignment: CDR1 LNHNV and CDR2 YYDKDF (reference sequence).

This clonotype was observed a single time. The chain couples TRBV6-5 to TRBJ2-7, with TRBD1 matching over 8 bases. Germline V gene lookup returns CDR1 MNHEY and CDR2 SVGAGI. The CDR3 has 17 amino acids. Trimming at V came to 2 bases and at J to 7 bases, leaving 16 bases not matched to a gene. CDR3: CASSYGRYRGNDNEQYF. The CDR3 nucleotides are TGTGCCAGCAGTTACGGGCGGTACAGGGGGAACGACAATGAGCAGTACTTC.

This clonotype has a handful of counts. This sequence joins TRBV29-1 and TRBJ2-4, with D possibly being TRBD2 (6 bases). The CDR3 length is 13 residues. Trimming took 4 bases from V and 0 from J, leaving 7 bases between them. Germline V gene sequence: CDR1 SQVTM, CDR2 ANQGSEA. CDR3 sequence: CSVGGVAKNIQYF. Written as DNA, the CDR3 is TGCAGCGTTGGGGGGGTAGCCAAAAACATTCAGTACTTC.

The rearrangement links TRBV18 to TRBJ2-3; 7 nucleotides line up with TRBD2. This CDR3 is 16 amino acids long. The germline V gene encodes CDR1 KGHSH and CDR2 LQKENI. The V and J ends lost 6 bases and 1 base, in that order; junction bases with no gene match: 10. CDR3 residues: CASSSRAGDGTDTQYF. CDR3 DNA: TGTGCCAGCTCGAGCAGGGCGGGAGATGGCACAGATACGCAGTATTTT. Using reference TRBV18 and TRBJ2-3 for the parts outside the CDR3, the full variable domain is NAGVMQNPRHLVRRRGQEARLRCSPMKGHSHVYWYRQLPEEGLKFMVYLQKENIIDESGMPKERFSAEFPKEGPSILRIQQVVRGDSAAYFCASSSRAGDGTDTQYFGPGTRLTVL.

This clonotype was recorded a few times. The V and J genes are TRBV25-1 and TRBJ1-6, with D perhaps TRBD1 (5 bases). V lost 7 bases and J 7 bases, leaving 14 bases between the germline ends. The CDR3 has 14 residues. The V gene's germline CDR1 is MGHDK and CDR2 SYGVNS. CDR3 sequence (DNA): TGTGCCAGCACGGGGGGAGGGTACAATTCACCCCTCCACTTT. It yields the protein CASTGGGYNSPLHF.

This clonotype has a count of ten or more. The chain is built from TRBV20-1 and TRBJ1-2; 9 bases are a match to TRBD1. V was pared by 3 bases and J by 4 bases, with 24 bases of the junction left unmatched. Germline V gene data show CDR1 as DFQATT and CDR2 as SNEGSKA (reference sequence). The CDR3 consists of 20 residues. In nucleotides, the CDR3 is TGCAGTGCTAGGATGAGGACAGGGGTTGATATTGACGTCCTATCCTATGGCTACACCTTC. It is translated as CSARMRTGVDIDVLSYGYTF.

CDR3 residues: CASSFSLAGTDEQYF. The CDR3 DNA reads as TGCGCCAGCAGCTTTTCCCTAGCGGGAACCGACGAGCAGTACTTC. This chain uses TRBV5-1 with TRBJ2-4, with TRBD2 matching 9 bases. The DNA end is a closer match to TRBJ2-7, so the J assignment may be wrong. This CDR3 is 15 amino acids long. Germline-derived CDR1 and CDR2 are SGHRS and YFSETQ.

This clonotype showed up just a few times. The chain recombines TRBV7-3 with TRBJ2-6, with D perhaps TRBD1 (6 bases). Per germline, CDR1 SGHTA and CDR2 FQGTGA. The CDR3 extends over 17 amino acids. Trimming pared 5 bases from V and 0 bases from J, leaving 14 bases between. CDR3 in amino acids: CASSPHRALSGANVLTF. Here the CDR3 DNA reads TGTGCCAGCAGCCCTCACAGGGCTCTCTCTGGGGCCAACGTCCTGACTTTC.

This clonotype turned up a few times. The genes are TRBV15 and TRBJ2-7, with D possibly TRBD2 on 6 matching bases. This CDR3 spans 17 amino acids. V lost 0 bases and J lost 4, with 19 bases in between. In germline, CDR1 is LNHNV, CDR2 YYDKDF (reference sequence). CDR3: CATSRDPPGALVYEQYF. The CDR3 DNA reads TGTGCCACCAGCAGAGATCCCCCGGGAGCTCTGGTATACGAGCAGTACTTC.

V gene TRBV25-1 combines with J gene TRBJ1-2; TRBD1 is a possible D gene (5 bases). The V gene lost 5 bases and the J gene lost 4 bases, with 20 bases spanning the gap. This CDR3 has 16 amino acids. Germline-derived CDR1 and CDR2 are MGHDK and SYGVNS. CDR3 in DNA: TGTGCCAGCAGTACCTCGCCCAGGGAAACGGGCTATGGCTACACCTTC. It yields the protein CASSTSPRETGYGYTF.

The chain uses TRBV12-5 and TRBJ2-1; tentative D call: TRBD2 (5 bases). CDR1 LGHNT and CDR2 FRNRAP come from the germline V gene. The CDR3 totals 17 residues. The V end lost 0 bases, the J end lost 0 bases, and 12 bases lay between the germline ends. The CDR3 bases are TGTGCTAGTGGTTTGGTAGCGGCAGCGAGCTCCTACAATGAGCAGTTCTTC. Its translation: CASGLVAAASSYNEQFF.

V and J are TRBV7-6 and TRBJ1-1; TRBD1 is a possible D gene (6 bases). V dropped 0 bases and J dropped 3 bases, with 17 bases sitting between them. The germline CDR1 and CDR2 sequences are SGHVS and FNYEAQ. The CDR3 spans 17 residues. The CDR3 DNA follows: TGTGCCAGCAGCTTAGCCGGGGGGGGCAGGGTGGACACTGAAGCTTTCTTT. Residues: CASSLAGGGRVDTEAFF.

The chain couples TRBV19 to TRBJ1-4; no reliable D call. This CDR3 is 13 amino acids long. CDR1 LNHDA and CDR2 SQIVND come from the germline V gene (reference sequence). Trimming pared 4 bases from V and 4 bases from J, leaving 7 bases between. Written as DNA, the CDR3 is TGTGCCAGTAGTACGGTTCTTAATGAAAAACTGTTTTTT. Residues: CASSTVLNEKLFF.

This chain connects TRBV18 to TRBJ2-3; either TRBD1 or TRBD2 may fit D (6 bases each). V dropped 1 base and J dropped 2 bases, with 13 bases sitting between them. The V gene's germline CDR1 is KGHSH and CDR2 LQKENI. The CDR3 contains 16 residues. CDR3 DNA: TGTGCCAGCTCACCACTATCTCCGGGGGCCACAGATACGCAGTATTTT. As protein: CASSPLSPGATDTQYF.

This chain connects TRBV20-1 to TRBJ1-6, with D tentatively TRBD1 (5 bases). Germline CDR1 reads DFQATT; CDR2 reads SNEGSKA (reference sequence). Trimming removed 1 base from V and 6 bases from J, with 19 bases in between. The CDR3 length is 17 residues. This CDR3 reads CSARGYNGRVINSPLHF. DNA of the CDR3: TGCAGTGCTAGAGGATACAACGGCAGGGTTATTAATTCACCCCTCCACTTT.

The chain couples TRBV29-1 to TRBJ2-1, with 14 bases that match TRBD2. Looked up from germline, CDR1 is SQVTM and CDR2 is ANQGSEA. There are 17 residues in the CDR3. V shed 5 bases, J shed 1 base, and the junction held 7 bases outside the gene matches. The CDR3 here is CSVPGLAGAQSYNEQFF. The CDR3 DNA reads as TGCAGCGTTCCGGGACTAGCGGGAGCACAGTCCTACAATGAGCAGTTCTTC.

The chain joins TRBV20-1 to TRBJ2-1, with 8 bases fitting TRBD2. This CDR3 has 14 amino acids. Germline V gene lookup returns CDR1 DFQATT and CDR2 SNEGSKA (reference sequence). The V gene end was trimmed by 3 bases and the J gene end by 4 bases; junction bases not matched to a gene: 5. Here the CDR3 reads CSARVSGAYNEQFF. Here the CDR3 DNA reads TGCAGTGCTAGGGTTAGCGGGGCATACAATGAGCAGTTCTTC.

This clonotype turned up a few times. This chain joins TRBV20-1 and TRBJ2-7, with D possibly being TRBD2 (5 bases). The CDR3 consists of 14 residues. CDR1 and CDR2 (germline): DFQATT, SNEGSKA (reference sequence). Between the trimmed V and J ends, which lost 5 bases and 7 bases, there was a span of 21 bases. CDR3 coding DNA: TGCAGTGCTCGAGCCCCACTAGTACAGCATGAGCAGTACTTC. This encodes CSARAPLVQHEQYF.

This clonotype was seen ten or more times. The chain has TRBV7-3 and TRBJ1-6; D is undetermined. Germline lookup yields CDR1 SGHTA and CDR2 FQGTGA. The CDR3 spans 13 residues. V lost 1 base and J lost 7, with 5 bases in between. CDR3 nucleotide sequence: TGTGCCAGCAGCTTAAACTCCAATTCACCCCTCCACTTT. Its protein product is CASSLNSNSPLHF.

The chain couples TRBV27 to TRBJ1-6; D possibly corresponds to TRBD1 (5 bases). Germline V gene lookup returns CDR1 MNHEY and CDR2 SMNVEV (reference sequence). Trimming removed 6 bases at V and 5 bases at J, with 11 bases between. This CDR3 is built from 14 residues. CDR3 residues: CASRVGDHNSPLHF. DNA for the CDR3: TGTGCCAGCAGAGTGGGGGACCATAATTCACCCCTCCACTTT.